The next 19 T cell receptor beta chains were all read from a single sample in a study of shared clonotypes between healthy human individuals. Profiling relied on immunoSEQ multiplex PCR, and the TCRdb table lists in-frame clones only, not all of them. Of fewer than 650,000 clones listed, over 60% are singletons. The sequenced material came from PBMCs. The receptors here all came from a woman in her 40s in good health. Some clones in this sample may be carry-over from other donors' samples.

The chain uses TRBV20-1 and TRBJ1-1; no clear D gene. CDR3 length: 11 amino acids. Germline assignment: CDR1 DFQATT and CDR2 SNEGSKA (reference sequence). Trimming left V 8 bases short and J 1 base short, with 8 bases between. CDR3 DNA sequence: TGCAGTAACGAGGGGAACACTGAAGCTTTCTTT. Protein: CSNEGNTEAFF.

This clone was counted many times. The chain combines TRBV28 with TRBJ2-1, with D possibly TRBD2 on 7 matching bases. The CDR3 covers 17 residues. The germline V gene has CDR1 MDHEN and CDR2 SYDVKM. V was cut by 5 bases and J by 10 bases, with 27 bases left in between. This CDR3 reads CASSIGGASGSSLEQFF. CDR3 in DNA: TGTGCCAGCAGTATAGGGGGGGCGTCGGGGTCGTCCCTGGAGCAGTTCTTC.

The chain's CDR3 is CASSFHPALGTDTQYF. CDR3 coding DNA: TGTGCCAGCAGCTTCCATCCAGCCCTCGGCACAGATACGCAGTATTTT. The V gene is TRBV11-2, the J gene TRBJ2-3; D is uncertain. Trimming pared 3 bases from V and 1 base from J, leaving 14 bases between. This CDR3 has 16 amino acids. Germline V gene lookup returns CDR1 SGHAT and CDR2 FQNNGV.

The chain combines TRBV4-3 with TRBJ2-1, with TRBD1 matching over 7 bases. From germline, CDR1 is LGHNA and CDR2 YSLEER. Trimming at V came to 0 bases and at J to 4 bases, leaving 3 bases not matched to a gene. This CDR3 has 15 amino acids. In nucleotides, the CDR3 is TGCGCCAGCAGCCAAGATGCAGGGGGTTACAATGAGCAGTTCTTC. It specifies CASSQDAGGYNEQFF.

The rearrangement links TRBV2 to TRBJ2-1; D gene uncertain. Trimming stripped 6 bases from V and 15 bases from J, with 15 bases between. The CDR3 runs to 11 residues. Germline values: CDR1 SNHLY, CDR2 FYNNEI. The CDR3 loop is CASRSGPSLFF. The CDR3 nucleotides are TGTGCCAGCAGGTCCGGCCCCAGCCTGTTCTTC. Supplemented by reference TRBV2 and TRBJ2-1, the full variable domain reads EPEVTQTPSHQVTQMGQEVILRCVPISNHLYFYWYRQILGQKVEFLVSFYNNEISEKSEIFDDQFSVERPDGSNFTLKIRSTKLEDSAMYFCASRSGPSLFFGPGTRLTVL.

The chain carries TRBV6-1 and TRBJ1-2, with 8 bases that match TRBD1. The germline CDR1 and CDR2 sequences are MNHNS and SASEGT. With 11 bases clipped from V and 8 bases from J, the junction kept 13 bases outside the gene matches. The CDR3 contains 13 residues. The CDR3 here is CALRGRDTKGYTF. CDR3 DNA sequence: TGTGCCCTCAGGGGGCGGGATACGAAGGGCTACACCTTC.

The chain is built from TRBV27 and TRBJ1-1; no clear D. Germline V lookup: CDR1 MNHEY, CDR2 SMNVEV (reference sequence). V was shortened by 5 bases and J by 0 bases, with 10 bases between the two germline ends. This CDR3 is built from 14 residues. DNA for the CDR3: TGTGCCAGCAGTAGGAGGAATTTGAACACTGAAGCTTTCTTT. Residues: CASSRRNLNTEAFF.

The rearrangement links TRBV28 to TRBJ2-2; D not certain. Trimming shortened V by 4 bases and J by 4 bases, and 4 bases separated the two germline ends. The CDR3 runs 12 residues. The germline V gene has CDR1 MDHEN and CDR2 SYDVKM. The CDR3 loop is CASSSITGELFF. CDR3 sequence (DNA): TGTGCCAGCAGTTCCATCACCGGGGAGCTGTTTTTT.

The V call is TRBV7-8, the J call TRBJ1-3, with a possible D match to TRBD1 (5 bases). V was trimmed by 2 bases and J by 3 bases, leaving 8 bases between them. This CDR3 is 14 amino acids long. In germline, CDR1 is SGHVS, CDR2 FQNEAQ. CDR3 residues: CASSLQGFGNTIYF. The CDR3 coding sequence is TGTGCCAGCAGCTTACAGGGTTTTGGAAACACCATATATTTT.

This chain uses TRBV5-1 with TRBJ2-7; 7 positions agree with TRBD2. The J segment lost 7 bases and the V segment lost 5 bases, leaving 18 bases of the junction unmatched. The CDR3 sequence is 16 residues long. Germline-derived CDR1 and CDR2 are SGHRS and YFSETQ. Here the CDR3 DNA reads TGCGCCAGCAGGATAACCATTCTAGCGGAAGTCAAGGAGCAGTACTTC. Translating gives CASRITILAEVKEQYF.

The rearrangement links TRBV27 to TRBJ1-6, with D tentatively TRBD1 (5 bases). Germline V gives CDR1 MNHEY, CDR2 SMNVEV (reference sequence). This CDR3 has 17 amino acids. The V end lost 0 bases, the J end lost 7 bases, and 16 bases lay between the germline ends. The CDR3 sequence is CASSLSSRVGLNSPLHF. In DNA form, the CDR3 reads TGTGCCAGCAGTTTATCAAGCAGGGTGGGTTTGAATTCACCCCTCCACTTT.

The chain has TRBV2 and TRBJ1-1; 7 bases are a match to TRBD1. Losses at the gene ends were 5 bases for V and 4 bases for J; bases not matched to a gene: 10. Germline-derived CDR1 and CDR2 are SNHLY and FYNNEI. The CDR3 has 15 residues. CDR3 region: CASSSRGLGSTEAFF. The CDR3 DNA follows: TGTGCCAGCAGTTCCAGGGGGTTGGGGTCCACTGAAGCTTTCTTT.

The rearrangement joins TRBV6-5 to TRBJ1-1; D is uncertain. The CDR3 spans 11 residues. Germline V gene lookup returns CDR1 MNHEY and CDR2 SVGAGI. Trimming removed 0 bases at V and 11 bases at J, with 7 bases between. CDR3 loop: CASSYSGRAFF. The CDR3 DNA follows: TGTGCCAGCAGTTACTCGGGTAGGGCTTTCTTT.

This chain uses TRBV28 with TRBJ2-5; D is unresolved. The DNA end favors TRBJ2-7, so the J call may be wrong. Germline assignment: CDR1 MDHEN and CDR2 SYDVKM. The CDR3 is 14 amino acids. Here the CDR3 reads CASSLWGKPYEQYF. The DNA of the CDR3 is TGTGCCAGCAGTTTATGGGGCAAACCCTACGAGCAGTACTTC.

CDR3: CASSEWGRPGGYTF. CDR3 bases: TGTGCCAGCAGTGAATGGGGGCGCCCGGGTGGCTACACCTTC. The chain has TRBV25-1 and TRBJ1-2, with a possible D match to TRBD1 (6 bases). CDR1 is MGHDK, CDR2 SYGVNS, per germline. V was pared by 1 base and J by 7 bases, with 13 bases between. The CDR3 is 14 amino acids.

The chain is built from TRBV18 and TRBJ2-7; D is unresolved. The CDR3 runs 13 residues. The V end lost 2 bases, the J end lost 7 bases, and 12 bases lay between the germline ends. The germline CDR1 and CDR2 sequences are KGHSH and LQKENI. The CDR3 coding sequence is TGTGCCAGCTCACCATTGGACCTAAATGAGCAGTACTTC. As protein: CASSPLDLNEQYF.

The chain links TRBV5-1 to TRBJ2-2; 8 positions match TRBD2. The CDR3 contains 20 residues. The ends lost 4 bases at V and 0 bases at J; junction bases unmatched: 17. In germline, CDR1 is SGHRS, CDR2 YFSETQ. The CDR3 sequence: CASSKPRVSREGANTGELFF. The CDR3 bases are TGCGCCAGCAGCAAGCCCCGGGTCTCACGGGAGGGGGCGAACACCGGGGAGCTGTTTTTT.

The chain joins TRBV28 to TRBJ2-7; 10 positions match TRBD2. Losses at the gene ends were 5 bases for V and 4 bases for J; bases not matched to a gene: 11. Germline-derived CDR1 and CDR2 are MDHEN and SYDVKM. The CDR3 sequence is 16 residues long. CDR3 in DNA: TGTGCCAGCAGTCCTGACGGACTAGCGGCAACTTACGAGCAGTACTTC. This translates into CASSPDGLAATYEQYF.

This clone was recorded only once. The chain joins TRBV29-1 to TRBJ2-7, with 16 positions matching TRBD2. The V gene's germline CDR1 is SQVTM and CDR2 ANQGSEA. The V and J ends lost 7 bases and 2 bases, in that order; junction bases with no gene match: 23. There are 21 residues in the CDR3. For the CDR3, the DNA is TGCAGCGCCGCATCGCGGGGACTAGCGGGAGGGCCTTCTTCTGGGACCTACGAGCAGTACTTC. Protein: CSAASRGLAGGPSSGTYEQYF.